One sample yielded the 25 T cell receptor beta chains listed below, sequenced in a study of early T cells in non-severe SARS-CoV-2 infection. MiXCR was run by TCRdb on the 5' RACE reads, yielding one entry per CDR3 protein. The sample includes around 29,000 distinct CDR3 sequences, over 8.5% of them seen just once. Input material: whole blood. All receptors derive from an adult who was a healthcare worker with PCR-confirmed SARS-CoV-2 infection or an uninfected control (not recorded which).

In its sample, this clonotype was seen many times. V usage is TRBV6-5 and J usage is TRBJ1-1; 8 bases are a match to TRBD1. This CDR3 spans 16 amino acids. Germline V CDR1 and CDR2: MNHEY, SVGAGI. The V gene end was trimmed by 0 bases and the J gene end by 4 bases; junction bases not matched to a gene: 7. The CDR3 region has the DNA TGTGCCAGCAGTTACTCCCCGGGACAGGCCGCCACTGAAGCTTTCTTT. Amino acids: CASSYSPGQAATEAFF.

The chain's CDR3 is CASSLASGRIYEQYF. As DNA, the CDR3 is TGTGCCAGCAGCTTAGCTTCCGGACGGATCTACGAGCAGTACTTC. The chain joins TRBV11-1 to TRBJ2-7; D uncertain. V lost 0 bases to trimming and J lost 3 bases, with 12 bases between them. Germline V gene lookup returns CDR1 SGHAT and CDR2 FQDESV (reference sequence). This CDR3 has 15 amino acids.

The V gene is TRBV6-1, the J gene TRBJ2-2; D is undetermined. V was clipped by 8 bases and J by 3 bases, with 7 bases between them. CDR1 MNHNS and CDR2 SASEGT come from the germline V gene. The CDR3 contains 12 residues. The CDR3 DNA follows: TGTGCCAGCCCTACCGACACCGGGGAGCTGTTTTTT. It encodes CASPTDTGELFF.

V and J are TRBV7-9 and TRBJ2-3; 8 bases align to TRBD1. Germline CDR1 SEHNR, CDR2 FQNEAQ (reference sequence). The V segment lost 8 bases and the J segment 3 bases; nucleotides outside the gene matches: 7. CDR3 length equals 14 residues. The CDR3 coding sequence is TGTGCCAGCGCCGGGACAGGCGGGACAGATACGCAGTATTTT. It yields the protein CASAGTGGTDTQYF.

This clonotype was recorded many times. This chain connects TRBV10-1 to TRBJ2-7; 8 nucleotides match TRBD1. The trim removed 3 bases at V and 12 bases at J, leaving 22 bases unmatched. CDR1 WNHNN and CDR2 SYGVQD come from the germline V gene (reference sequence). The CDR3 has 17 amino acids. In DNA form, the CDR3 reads TGCGCCAGCAGTGAATCAAATTCGCGGACAGGGAGAGAGCGAACGTACTTC. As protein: CASSESNSRTGRERTYF.

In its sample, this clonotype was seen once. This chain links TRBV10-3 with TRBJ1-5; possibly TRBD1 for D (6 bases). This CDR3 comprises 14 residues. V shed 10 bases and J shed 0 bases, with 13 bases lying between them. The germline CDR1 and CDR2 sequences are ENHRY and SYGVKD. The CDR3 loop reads CATQGSSSNQPQHF. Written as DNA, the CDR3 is TGTGCCACCCAGGGGAGCAGTAGCAATCAGCCCCAGCATTTT.

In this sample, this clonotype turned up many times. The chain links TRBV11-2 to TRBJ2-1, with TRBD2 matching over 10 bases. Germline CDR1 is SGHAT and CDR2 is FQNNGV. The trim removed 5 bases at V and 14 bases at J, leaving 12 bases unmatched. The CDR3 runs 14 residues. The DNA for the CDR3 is TGTGCCAGCAGCACCCGGCGGCTAGCGGGGGACGAGTTCTTC. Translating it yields CASSTRRLAGDEFF.

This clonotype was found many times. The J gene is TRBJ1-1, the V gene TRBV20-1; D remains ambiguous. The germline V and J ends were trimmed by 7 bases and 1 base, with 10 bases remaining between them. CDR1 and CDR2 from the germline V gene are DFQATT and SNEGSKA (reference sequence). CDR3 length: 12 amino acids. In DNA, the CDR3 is TGCAGTGTTTTGACACCGAACACTGAAGCTTTCTTT. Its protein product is CSVLTPNTEAFF.

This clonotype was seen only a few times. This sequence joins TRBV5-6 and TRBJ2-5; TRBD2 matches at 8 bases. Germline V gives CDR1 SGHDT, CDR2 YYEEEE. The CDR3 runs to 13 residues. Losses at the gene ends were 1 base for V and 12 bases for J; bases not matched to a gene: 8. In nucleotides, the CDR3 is TGTGCCAGCAGCTTGTCGGCGGGGGGCCTAAAGTACTTC. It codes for CASSLSAGGLKYF.

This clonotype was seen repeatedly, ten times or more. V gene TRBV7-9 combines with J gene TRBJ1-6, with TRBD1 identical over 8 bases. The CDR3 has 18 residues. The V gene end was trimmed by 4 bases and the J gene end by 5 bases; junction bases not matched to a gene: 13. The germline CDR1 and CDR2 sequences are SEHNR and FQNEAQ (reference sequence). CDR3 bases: TGTGCCAGCAGCTCAATACGCGGACAGGGCGTAGATAATTCACCCCTCCACTTT. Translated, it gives CASSSIRGQGVDNSPLHF.

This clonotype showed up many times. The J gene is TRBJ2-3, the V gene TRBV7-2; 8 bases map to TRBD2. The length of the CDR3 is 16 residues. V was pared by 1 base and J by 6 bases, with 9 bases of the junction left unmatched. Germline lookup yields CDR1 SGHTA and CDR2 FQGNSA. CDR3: CASSLGGAGGFDTQYF. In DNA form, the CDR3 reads TGTGCCAGCAGCTTAGGGGGCGCGGGGGGTTTTGATACGCAGTATTTT.

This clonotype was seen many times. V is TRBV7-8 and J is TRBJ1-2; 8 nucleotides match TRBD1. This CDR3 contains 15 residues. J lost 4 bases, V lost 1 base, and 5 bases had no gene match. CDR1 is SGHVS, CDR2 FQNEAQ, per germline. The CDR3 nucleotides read TGTGCCAGCAGCTTAGTCGCAGGGGGCGTCTATGGCTACACCTTC. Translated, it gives CASSLVAGGVYGYTF.

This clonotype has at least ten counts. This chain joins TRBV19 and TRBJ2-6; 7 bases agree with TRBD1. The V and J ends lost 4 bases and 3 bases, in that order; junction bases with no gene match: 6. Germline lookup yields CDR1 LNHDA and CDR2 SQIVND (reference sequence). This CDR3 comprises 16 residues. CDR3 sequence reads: CASSTLQGIGANVLTF. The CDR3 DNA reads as TGTGCCAGTAGTACCTTACAGGGGATTGGGGCCAACGTCCTGACTTTC.

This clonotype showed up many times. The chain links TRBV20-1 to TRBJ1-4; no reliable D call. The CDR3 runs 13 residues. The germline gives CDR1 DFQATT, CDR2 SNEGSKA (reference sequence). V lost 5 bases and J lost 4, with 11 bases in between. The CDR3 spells CSAPTSVNEKLFF. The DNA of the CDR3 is TGCAGTGCTCCTACTTCGGTTAATGAAAAACTGTTTTTT.

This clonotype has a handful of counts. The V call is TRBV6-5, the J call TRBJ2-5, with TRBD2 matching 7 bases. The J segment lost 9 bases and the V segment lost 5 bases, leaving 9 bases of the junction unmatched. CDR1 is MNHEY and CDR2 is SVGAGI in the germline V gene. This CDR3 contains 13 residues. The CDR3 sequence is CASSTGGSAAQYF. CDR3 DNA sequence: TGTGCCAGCAGTACCGGGGGGTCCGCGGCCCAGTACTTC.

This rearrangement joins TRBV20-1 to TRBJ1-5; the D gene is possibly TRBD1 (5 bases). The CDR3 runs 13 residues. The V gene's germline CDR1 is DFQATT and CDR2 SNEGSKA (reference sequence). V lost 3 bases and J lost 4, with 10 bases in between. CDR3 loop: CSASSRGNQPQHF. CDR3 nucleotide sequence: TGCAGTGCTAGTTCTCGGGGGAATCAGCCCCAGCATTTT.

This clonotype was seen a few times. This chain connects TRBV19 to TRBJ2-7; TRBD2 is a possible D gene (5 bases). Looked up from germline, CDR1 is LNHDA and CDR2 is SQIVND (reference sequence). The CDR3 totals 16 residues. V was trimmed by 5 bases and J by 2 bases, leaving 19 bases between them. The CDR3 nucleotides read TGTGCCAGTAGTCCTCTCGCGGGCCTCCGCCCCTACGAGCAGTACTTC. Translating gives CASSPLAGLRPYEQYF.

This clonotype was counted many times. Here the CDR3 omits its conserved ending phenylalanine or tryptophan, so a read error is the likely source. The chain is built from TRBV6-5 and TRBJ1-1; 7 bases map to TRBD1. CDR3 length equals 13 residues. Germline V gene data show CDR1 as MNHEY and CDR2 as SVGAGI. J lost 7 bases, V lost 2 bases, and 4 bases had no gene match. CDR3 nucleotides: TGTGCCAGCAGTTACCAGACAGGGATTGAAGCTTTCCTT. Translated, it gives CASSYQTGIEAFL.

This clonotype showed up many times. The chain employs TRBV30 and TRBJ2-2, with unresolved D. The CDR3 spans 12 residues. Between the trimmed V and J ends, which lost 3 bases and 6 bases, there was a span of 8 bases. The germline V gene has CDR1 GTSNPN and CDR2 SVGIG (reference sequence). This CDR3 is CAWSRPPGELFF. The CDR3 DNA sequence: TGTGCCTGGAGCCGGCCCCCCGGGGAGCTGTTTTTT.

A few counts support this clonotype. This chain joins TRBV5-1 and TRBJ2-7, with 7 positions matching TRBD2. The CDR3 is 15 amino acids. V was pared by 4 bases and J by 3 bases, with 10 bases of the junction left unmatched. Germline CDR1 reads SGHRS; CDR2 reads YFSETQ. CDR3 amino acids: CASSPSPGGNYEQYF. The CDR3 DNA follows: TGCGCCAGCAGCCCCTCACCCGGGGGGAACTACGAGCAGTACTTC. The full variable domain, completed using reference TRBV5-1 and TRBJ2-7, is KAGVTQTPRYLIKTRGQQVTLSCSPISGHRSVSWYQQTPGQGLQFLFEYFSETQRNKGNFPGRFSGRQFSNSRSEMNVSTLELGDSALYLCASSPSPGGNYEQYFGPGTRLTVT.

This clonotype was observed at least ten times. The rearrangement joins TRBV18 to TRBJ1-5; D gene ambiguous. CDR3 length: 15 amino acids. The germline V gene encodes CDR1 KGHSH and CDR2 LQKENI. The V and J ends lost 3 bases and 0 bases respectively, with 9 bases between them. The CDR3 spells CASSPRESSNQPQHF. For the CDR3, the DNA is TGTGCCAGCTCACCGAGGGAATCTAGCAATCAGCCCCAGCATTTT.

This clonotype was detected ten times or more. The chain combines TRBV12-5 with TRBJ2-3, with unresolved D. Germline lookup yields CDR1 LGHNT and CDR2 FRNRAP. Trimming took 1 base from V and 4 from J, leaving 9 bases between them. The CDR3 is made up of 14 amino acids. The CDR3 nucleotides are TGTGCTAGTGGTTTGGATCAGCTCTCAGATACGCAGTATTTT. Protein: CASGLDQLSDTQYF.

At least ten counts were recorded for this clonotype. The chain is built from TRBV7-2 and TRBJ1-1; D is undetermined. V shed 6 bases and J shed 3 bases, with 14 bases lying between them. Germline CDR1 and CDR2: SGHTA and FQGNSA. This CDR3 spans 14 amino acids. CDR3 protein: CASRKTDLDTEAFF. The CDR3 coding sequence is TGTGCCAGCAGGAAAACTGACCTGGACACTGAAGCTTTCTTT.

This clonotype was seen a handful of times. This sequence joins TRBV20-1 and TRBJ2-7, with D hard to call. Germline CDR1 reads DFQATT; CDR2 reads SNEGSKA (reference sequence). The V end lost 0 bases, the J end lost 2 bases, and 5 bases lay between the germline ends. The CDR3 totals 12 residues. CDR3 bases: TGCAGTGCTAGAGAGCCGGCCTACGAGCAGTACTTC. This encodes CSAREPAYEQYF.

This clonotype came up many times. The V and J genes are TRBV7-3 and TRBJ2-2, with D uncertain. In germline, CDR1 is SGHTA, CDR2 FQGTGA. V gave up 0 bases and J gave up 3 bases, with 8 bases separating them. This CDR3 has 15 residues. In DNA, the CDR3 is TGTGCCAGCAGCTTAACGGCGGCCTACACCGGGGAGCTGTTTTTT. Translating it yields CASSLTAAYTGELFF.